The rows below give T cell receptor beta chains drawn from one sample of a study of blood T cell repertoires in COVID-19. Produced via immunoSEQ multiplex PCR; TCRdb's table is partial and in-frame only. The profile covers some 91,000 clones, with 76% appearing a single time and roughly 7.3% taken by the ten largest. The sample taken for sequencing was peripheral blood. The receptors derive from a man between 70 and 80 years old with acute or convalescent COVID-19. The CDR3 runs from the conserved cysteine through the conserved F or W. The order of the fields is V gene, CDR3 length, CDR3 protein.

>TRBV6-5|15
CASRGTGGAAYGYTF
>TRBV28|12
CASSADLQPQHF
>TRBV19|17
CASSVLTGGIFNYGYTF
>TRBV29-1|14
CSVEGSPIGGGYTF
>TRBV6-5|16
CASSYRYGQGGQPQHF
>TRBV6-5|13
CASNPGLASPLHF
>TRBV28|13
CASGTGIYSPLHF
>TRBV6-5|12
CASRDRVSPLHF
>TRBV6-5|14
CASSSPGQINEQFF
>TRBV14|18
CASSQDLAADSGQDTQYF
>TRBV5-5|14
CASSFEQAAYGYTF
>TRBV5-6|17
CASSSYFIQGVDYGYTF
>TRBV10-2|15
CASLRRTTQPGELFF
>TRBV5-8|14
CASSFNPQGRPQHF
>TRBV6-5|15
CASGRPAGGGETQYF
>TRBV11-3|12
CASSPTDHEQFF
>TRBV4-1|14
CASSRQPDNSPLHF
>TRBV28|13
CASSYQGGSPLHF
>TRBV6-5|14
CAIRGSSGSYEQYF
>TRBV6-2/TRBV6-3|15
CASSSDLQGAAEAFF
>TRBV6-5|11
CASTTGGWAFF
>TRBV4-2|15
CASSPGQGAQYGYTF
>TRBV6-5|13
CASSTGLKETQYF
>TRBV2|16
CASSPPGTGGGNIQYF
>TRBV5-1|15
CASSYTGTRNEKLFF
>TRBV25-1|12
CASSDAGNGYTF
>TRBV28|15
CASSFAGQYISPLHF
>TRBV5-6|15
CASSLAGGLQETQYF
>TRBV5-4|14
CASSLSGRYNEQFF
>TRBV19|15
CASGTGSPSGNTIYF
>TRBV5-1|18
CASSLWGPEQGAKNIQYF
>TRBV29-1|12
CSVGTGNTEAFF
>TRBV29-1|10
CSVGGDGYTF
>TRBV20-1|10
CSAYSHEQYF
>TRBV28|15
CASSKSSGTATEAFF
>TRBV11-2|15
CASSPGTGRNQPQHF
>TRBV5-1|14
CASSLGGASDGYTF
>TRBV2|14
CASSPQVLNTEAFF